Described below is a single TCR beta chain sequence and its context. Its antigen remains unidentified. The sample holds no much larger clone one base away, and base qualities are not on file. These data belong to a study of shared clonotypes between healthy human individuals (dated by TCRdb to the early 2020s). Turning to the overall study: The cohort comprised two women and three men aged 18 to 49 years. For each donor, CD4 naive and CD4 memory were each run on three plates, CD8 naive on two plates, and CD8 memory on one plate. To estimate repertoire size and how much clonotype sharing occurs between individuals, the study deeply sequenced the blood TCR repertoires of roughly 5 healthy adults. To increase sequencing depth and limit assay-specific biases, different laboratories used diverse techniques to prepare libraries and sequence TCR repertoires. Leukapheresis yielded between about 0.94 and 9.5 billion PBMCs per donor. Broad study findings and their caveats: Incomplete sequencing was indicated by rarefaction of sorted-subset datasets, despite the large sequencing depth. Sampling was restricted to blood, and TCR repertoires in tissues likely differ from the TCR repertoires found in blood. Compared with non-shared clonotypes, clonotypes shared by all four sorted-subset donors had higher generation probabilities. Naive subsets generally had larger estimated clonotype richness than memory subsets. Pairwise subsampling led to the expectation that sequencing depth would affect the degree of clonotype sharing among donors. Because the study included a small number of donors, the genetic and exposure-history diversity represented was limited. When four donors were compared, the shared fraction of clonotypes was about 5.4% for naive CD4, approximately 3.3% for naive CD8, roughly 2.5% for memory CD4, and approximately 0.4% for memory CD8.

Using the deep immunoSEQ assay, multiplex PCR amplified TCR CDR3 regions from genomic DNA. For each cell subset, the extracted genomic DNA was distributed evenly across all wells of several immunoSEQ 96-well plates, and each plate served as one replicate. Each replicate PCR for sorted subsets received around 200 ng genomic DNA, equal to about 30,000 T cell genomes. The purified libraries were quantified using a Qubit 3.0 fluorometer, sized with a Bioanalyzer 2100, and then quantified again using the KAPA Library Quantification kit. Every immunoSEQ 96-well plate was sequenced on a separate single-read 150-cycle Illumina NextSeq 550 flow cell. Under the source paper's analysis protocol: Because only junctional sequences without quality scores were contained in the immunoSEQ output, filtering matching that applied to full-length reads could not be performed. Sequences were annotated with PyIR, a Python wrapper for IgBLAST v1.9, and V/J genes and CDR3 were assigned using IMGT germline references. Reads were removed for weak V/J assignments (E-value above 1e-6), missing CDR3, stop codons, out-of-frame junctions, or ambiguous translated residues. V3J clonotypes were defined as sequences sharing an identical inferred V gene, J gene, and CDR3 amino acid sequence. Percentage overlap between repertoires was computed as shared unique clonotypes divided by the size of the smaller repertoire. Three approaches were used to assess repertoire richness: RTK rarefaction, the Chao1 estimator, and Recon v2.1 estimates of unobserved clonotypes. For all TCRbeta clonotypes obtained by the gDNA method from a handful of donors, generation probabilities were computed with OLGA. TCRdb's version of the immuneACCESS table is confined to in-frame rearrangements and falls short of the full clone set. An unresolved V gene accounts for under half of the shortfall where checked; the remainder is of unknown origin. V and J calls and clone size come straight from that table; D and trimming were deduced from the DNA. The sample table shows 1.5 million to 1.9 million clones, and 95% to 99% are seen once. Of the sample, about 0.45% is held by the ten largest clones.

Healthy HIV-negative adults with no recently reported acute infections or vaccinations were included as donors. Every donor was a Caucasian adult residing in Nashville, Tennessee, USA. CD4+ T cells were enriched through magnetic negative selection, after which naive cells were positively selected on CD45RA and the remaining negative fraction served as the memory subset. Blood was collected by leukapheresis, and PBMCs were isolated by Ficoll-Histopaque density gradient centrifugation and then cryopreserved in liquid nitrogen vapor phase. Analytical flow cytometry was used to check the purity and quantity of every magnetically sorted T cell population. Genomic DNA was isolated from each sorted fraction and quantified by UV absorbance on a Nanodrop 2000c. According to the germline V gene, CDR1 reads SGHRS and CDR2 reads YFSETQ. The CDR3 covers 15 residues, taking in both the cysteine and the phenylalanine. Just the 45-base CDR3 DNA is kept, in frame starting at base 1. V is pruned by 4 bases and J by 3 bases, leaving 6 bases of the junction without a gene match.

Sequencing was carried out using naive CD4+ T cells sorted from blood. This specimen's cell subset or site label, interpreted: CD45RA+ positively selected. The sequence joins TRBV5-1 to TRBJ1-5; 8 central nucleotides agree with TRBD1. The TCR originated in a man aged 30 to 39 in good health. The CDR3 loop reads CASSAGTGSNQPQHF. Here is the DNA: TGCGCCAGCAGCGCGGGGACAGGTTCCAATCAGCCCCAGCATTTT.